A single sample gave rise to the 30 T cell receptor beta chains below, sequenced in a study of molecular identifiers for immune sequencing clone quantification. Using its own MiXCR run on the PCR reads, TCRdb lists one record per CDR3 protein. The sample records about 35,000 distinct CDR3 sequences, 18% being singletons. Sequencing was performed on naive CD8+ T cells from blood, with Jurkat cell RNA spiked in. Sample subset: FACS-sorted CD8+CD4-CCR7+CD45RA+ naive T cells. These receptors were collected from a human donor in good health. Some libraries in this study had Jurkat cell RNA spiked in.

This clonotype was picked up many times. The chain joins TRBV4-3 to TRBJ1-5; 9 bases are a match to TRBD1. The CDR3 extends over 14 amino acids. Trimming took 3 bases from V and 11 from J; bases not matched to a gene: 8. CDR1 and CDR2 (germline): LGHNA, YSLEER. CDR3 sequence reads: CASSHGTGNGAQHF. CDR3 DNA sequence: TGCGCCAGCAGCCATGGGACAGGGAATGGGGCCCAGCATTTT.

This clonotype was detected many times. The chain combines TRBV12-3 or TRBV12-4 with TRBJ2-7; D is unclear. V lost 6 bases to trimming and J lost 5 bases, with 8 bases between them. The CDR3 contains 11 residues. The CDR3 DNA reads TGTGCCAGCAGCTATACGCACGAGCAGTACTTC. The encoded protein is CASSYTHEQYF.

This clonotype has a count of ten or more. The rearrangement uses TRBV9 and TRBJ2-5, with D uncertain. This CDR3 spans 14 amino acids. Per germline, CDR1 SGDLS and CDR2 YYNGEE. V gave up 0 bases and J gave up 1 base, with 7 bases separating them. Here the CDR3 DNA reads TGTGCCAGCAGCGTAGCTAGAGCCCAAGAGACCCAGTACTTC. It encodes CASSVARAQETQYF.

This clonotype was picked up many times. This chain connects TRBV5-1 to TRBJ1-1; D remains unclear. Deletions cut 5 bases from V and 5 bases from J, with 16 bases between. Germline-derived CDR1 and CDR2 are SGHRS and YFSETQ. CDR3 length equals 14 residues. The CDR3 nucleotides are TGCGCCAGCAGTTCGGTGGGTCGAGGGACTGAAGCTTTCTTT. Its translation: CASSSVGRGTEAFF.

Worth noting for this clonotype: A much larger clone sits a single nucleotide away, making a read error possible. The chain employs TRBV14 and TRBJ2-5; D call uncertain. Trimming cost V 2 bases and J 4 bases, with 20 bases left between them. The CDR3 has 17 residues. The germline gives CDR1 SGHDN, CDR2 FVKESK. The CDR3 sequence is CASSQNYRPYSRETQYF. The CDR3 DNA reads as TGTGCCAGCAGCCAAAATTATCGGCCCTATTCACGAGAGACCCAGTACTTC.

Comments on this clonotype: The CDR3 does not close with the conserved phenylalanine or tryptophan, likely indicating a read error. The chain uses TRBV7-9 and TRBJ2-7; a weak D match, TRBD1 (6 bases). V lost 5 bases and J 4 bases, leaving 15 bases between the germline ends. The CDR3 covers 14 residues. CDR1 is SEHNR and CDR2 is FQNEAQ in the germline V gene (reference sequence). CDR3 sequence: CASSPKDRGYEQYS. The CDR3 DNA follows: TGTGCCAGCAGCCCAAAGGACAGAGGGTACGAGCAGTACTCC.

This clonotype was counted a few times. The J gene is TRBJ2-7, the V gene TRBV9; maybe TRBD2 (5 bases). CDR1 SGDLS and CDR2 YYNGEE come from the germline V gene. The germline V and J ends were trimmed by 0 bases and 2 bases, with 15 bases remaining between them. The length of the CDR3 is 16 residues. CDR3 amino acids: CASSVALGEHPYEQYF. The CDR3 DNA follows: TGTGCCAGCAGCGTAGCCCTCGGGGAGCACCCCTACGAGCAGTACTTC.

This clonotype was seen many times. The chain joins TRBV11-2 to TRBJ1-2, with no clear D. With 0 bases removed from V and 4 bases from J, the gap between germline ends came to 21 bases. This CDR3 is built from 18 residues. CDR1 and CDR2 from the germline V gene are SGHAT and FQNNGV. The CDR3 DNA follows: TGTGCCAGCAGCTTAGATACGGCGTTGGAGCCCCTAAGCTATGGCTACACCTTC. Encoded protein: CASSLDTALEPLSYGYTF. The full variable domain, completed using reference TRBV11-2 and TRBJ1-2, is EAGVAQSPRYKIIEKRQSVAFWCNPISGHATLYWYQQILGQGPKLLIQFQNNGVVDDSQLPKDRFSAERLKGVDSTLKIQPAKLEDSAVYLCASSLDTALEPLSYGYTFGSGTRLTVV.

The genes are TRBV7-6 and TRBJ2-2; D uncertain. This CDR3 contains 13 residues. Germline CDR1 SGHVS, CDR2 FNYEAQ. The germline V and J ends were trimmed by 6 bases and 3 bases, with 8 bases remaining between them. Here the CDR3 DNA reads TGTGCCAGCAGTCATGTTGACACCGGGGAGCTGTTTTTT. It translates to CASSHVDTGELFF.

This chain links TRBV29-1 with TRBJ1-1; D not resolved. Trimming removed 1 base at V and 0 bases at J, with 6 bases between. CDR3 size: 13 residues. Germline V lookup: CDR1 SQVTM, CDR2 ANQGSEA. CDR3 protein: CSVEVVMNTEAFF. The CDR3 nucleotides are TGCAGCGTTGAAGTGGTGATGAACACTGAAGCTTTCTTT.

This clonotype showed up many times. The CDR3 nucleotides are TGTGCCAGCAGCTTACTAGCGGGCCCTTTCGCGAACACCGGGGAGCTGTTTTTT. This encodes CASSLLAGPFANTGELFF. The chain recombines TRBV7-9 with TRBJ2-2, with 8 bases that match TRBD2. Germline V lookup: CDR1 SEHNR, CDR2 FQNEAQ (reference sequence). The V gene end was trimmed by 2 bases and the J gene end by 0 bases; junction bases not matched to a gene: 8. CDR3 size: 18 residues. Together with reference TRBV7-9 and TRBJ2-2, the CDR3 gives the full variable domain: DTGVSQNPRHKITKRGQNVTFRCDPISEHNRLYWYRQTLGQGPEFLTYFQNEAQLEKSRLLSDRFSAERPKGSFSTLEIQRTEQGDSAMYLCASSLLAGPFANTGELFFGEGSRLTVL.

A note on this clonotype: A much larger clonotype is one base distant, so this may be a read error. This sequence joins TRBV7-3 and TRBJ2-3; a weak D match, TRBD1 (6 bases). The germline V gene has CDR1 SGHTA and CDR2 FQGTGA. The CDR3 runs to 17 residues. V gave up 3 bases and J gave up 0 bases, with 16 bases separating them. CDR3 region: CASSLPGTMGSTDTQYF. The CDR3 DNA is TGTGCCAGCAGCTTGCCCGGGACAATGGGAAGCACAGATACGCAGTATTTT.

The chain employs TRBV9 and TRBJ2-1, with a possible D match to TRBD1 (6 bases). The germline CDR1 and CDR2 sequences are SGDLS and YYNGEE. CDR3 size: 15 residues. V was clipped by 0 bases and J by 1 base, with 8 bases between them. This CDR3 is CASSVEQGSYNEQFF. The CDR3 nucleotides are TGTGCCAGCAGCGTAGAACAGGGATCCTACAATGAGCAGTTCTTC.

This clonotype was seen ten or more times. CDR3 residues: CASSQGGWEKLFF. The CDR3 coding sequence is TGCGCCAGCAGCCAGGGGGGTTGGGAAAAACTGTTTTTT. V is TRBV4-1 and J is TRBJ1-4; maybe TRBD1 (5 bases). V was cut by 3 bases and J by 8 bases, with 10 bases left in between. CDR1 and CDR2 (germline): MGHRA, YSYEKL. The CDR3 totals 13 residues.

V is TRBV4-1 and J is TRBJ2-2; TRBD2 is a possible D gene (5 bases). CDR1 is MGHRA and CDR2 is YSYEKL in the germline V gene. V gave up 3 bases and J gave up 4 bases, with 6 bases separating them. The CDR3 length is 13 residues. CDR3 coding DNA: TGCGCCAGCAGCCACACTAGCACCGGGGAGCTGTTTTTT. Translated, it gives CASSHTSTGELFF.

This clonotype has ten or more counts. The chain employs TRBV15 and TRBJ2-5; tentatively, D is TRBD2 (5 bases). The CDR3 has 19 residues. The V gene lost 0 bases and the J gene lost 1 base, with 21 bases spanning the gap. Per the germline V gene, CDR1 is LNHNV and CDR2 is YYDKDF (reference sequence). CDR3 sequence (DNA): TGTGCCACCAGCAGAGACCTGACAAGGAGGTTGGGGTTCCAAGAGACCCAGTACTTC. This translates into CATSRDLTRRLGFQETQYF.

This clonotype came up a few times. This chain uses TRBV29-1 with TRBJ2-7, with a weak D call TRBD2 (5 bases). Germline values: CDR1 SQVTM, CDR2 ANQGSEA. This CDR3 is 11 amino acids long. V lost 2 bases, J lost 4 bases, and 6 bases lay in between. CDR3 sequence (DNA): TGCAGCGTTGAACGGGAATACGAGCAGTACTTC. It yields the protein CSVEREYEQYF.

This chain uses TRBV14 with TRBJ2-1; 13 positions agree with TRBD2. J lost 0 bases, V lost 0 bases, and 8 bases had no gene match. The CDR3 contains 20 residues. Germline V CDR1 and CDR2: SGHDN, FVKESK. The CDR3 DNA sequence: TGTGCCAGCAGCCAAGATTTAGGGGGACTAGCGGGGAGCTCCTACAATGAGCAGTTCTTC. Its protein product is CASSQDLGGLAGSSYNEQFF.

This clonotype was counted at least ten times. The chain couples TRBV12-3 or TRBV12-4 to TRBJ2-7; 8 bases map to TRBD1. There are 12 residues in the CDR3. Losses at the gene ends were 9 bases for V and 2 bases for J; bases not matched to a gene: 3. The CDR3 here is CASGDRPYEQYF. The CDR3 DNA sequence: TGTGCCAGTGGGGACAGGCCCTACGAGCAGTACTTC.

CDR3 region: CATSRRTSGSGTDTQYF. The CDR3 bases are TGTGCCACCAGCAGAAGAACCAGCGGGAGCGGAACAGATACGCAGTATTTT. The chain has TRBV15 and TRBJ2-3; TRBD2 matches at 8 bases. This CDR3 is 17 amino acids long. Germline CDR1 LNHNV, CDR2 YYDKDF (reference sequence). Trimming removed 2 bases from V and 3 bases from J; junction bases left unmatched: 10.

This clonotype was seen repeatedly, ten times or more. V is TRBV5-6 and J is TRBJ2-5; D unclear. Germline V gives CDR1 SGHDT, CDR2 YYEEEE. The CDR3 extends over 13 amino acids. Trimming removed 0 bases from V and 5 bases from J, with 8 bases in between. The CDR3 DNA is TGTGCCAGCAGCTTGGGTGGGAAGGAGACCCAGTACTTC. This sequence encodes CASSLGGKETQYF.

In this sample, this clonotype turned up many times. The chain uses TRBV6-5 and TRBJ2-5, with D possibly being TRBD1 (6 bases). The CDR3 length is 15 residues. Trimming left V 6 bases short and J 7 bases short, with 21 bases between. Germline V gene data show CDR1 as MNHEY and CDR2 as SVGAGI. The CDR3 sequence is CASSSLGDTPVTQYF. Written as DNA, the CDR3 is TGTGCCAGCAGCTCACTAGGGGACACCCCGGTGACCCAGTACTTC.

CDR3 sequence (DNA): TGTGCCAGCAGCCAAGAATTAGAGGGGGACGGTGTCCCTGAAGCTTTCTTT. This codes for CASSQELEGDGVPEAFF. The chain couples TRBV3-1 to TRBJ1-1, with a tentative D call TRBD1 (6 bases). Trimming stripped 0 bases from V and 6 bases from J, with 20 bases between. CDR1 and CDR2 (germline): LGHDT, YNNKEL (reference sequence). This CDR3 has 17 amino acids.

This chain uses TRBV29-1 with TRBJ2-1; D unresolved. Trimming left V 0 bases short and J 5 bases short, with 17 bases between. CDR1 is SQVTM, CDR2 ANQGSEA, per germline. The CDR3 is 16 amino acids. CDR3 sequence: CSVEDWKALTHNEQFF. CDR3 nucleotide sequence: TGCAGCGTTGAAGATTGGAAGGCCCTAACTCACAATGAGCAGTTCTTC.

This clonotype was observed at least ten times. This chain connects TRBV9 to TRBJ2-3; possibly TRBD2 for D (6 bases). The CDR3 is 12 amino acids. Germline lookup yields CDR1 SGDLS and CDR2 YYNGEE. V was shortened by 7 bases and J by 6 bases, with 12 bases between the two germline ends. The CDR3 is CASGGRGDTQYF. The CDR3, as DNA: TGTGCCAGCGGTGGACGGGGGGATACGCAGTATTTT.

This clonotype showed up many times. V is TRBV29-1 and J is TRBJ2-1; D uncertain. Germline CDR1 is SQVTM and CDR2 is ANQGSEA. V was shortened by 1 base and J by 5 bases, with 18 bases between the two germline ends. The CDR3 consists of 16 residues. The CDR3 region is CSVEGVEHRENNEQFF. The CDR3 DNA reads TGCAGCGTTGAAGGGGTGGAACACCGAGAAAACAATGAGCAGTTCTTC.

The table lists this clonotype with many counts. The chain links TRBV11-2 to TRBJ2-7; no clear D gene. The CDR3 contains 12 residues. CDR1 and CDR2 from the germline V gene are SGHAT and FQNNGV. The V end was cut by 5 bases, the J end by 5 bases, with 10 bases between. The CDR3: CASSPDRDEQYF. The CDR3 DNA is TGTGCCAGCAGCCCAGATAGGGACGAGCAGTACTTC.

As to this clonotype: One base away lies a much larger clone, so this may be a sequencing read error. V and J are TRBV19 and TRBJ2-7; D tentatively fits TRBD1 or TRBD2 (5 bases each). Germline CDR1 LNHDA, CDR2 SQIVND (reference sequence). This CDR3 has 15 amino acids. The chain's CDR3 is CASGIGPGSSYEQYF. CDR3 bases: TGTGCCAGTGGTATAGGGCCAGGGAGCTCCTACGAGCAGTACTTC.

The chain is built from TRBV7-6 and TRBJ2-2; D call uncertain. Trimming left V 3 bases short and J 10 bases short, with 9 bases between. The CDR3 consists of 12 residues. The germline gives CDR1 SGHVS, CDR2 FNYEAQ. This CDR3 is CASSFGPPELFF. The CDR3 coding sequence is TGTGCCAGCAGCTTCGGGCCCCCGGAGCTGTTTTTT.

Relative to its sample, this clonotype is medium-sized. V and J are TRBV28 and TRBJ2-3; perhaps TRBD1 as D (5 bases). In germline, CDR1 is MDHEN, CDR2 SYDVKM. This CDR3 is built from 14 residues. V was pared by 5 bases and J by 6 bases, with 15 bases between. In DNA, the CDR3 is TGTGCCAGCAGTGACCTCAGGGAAGTGGATACGCAGTATTTT. Residues: CASSDLREVDTQYF.